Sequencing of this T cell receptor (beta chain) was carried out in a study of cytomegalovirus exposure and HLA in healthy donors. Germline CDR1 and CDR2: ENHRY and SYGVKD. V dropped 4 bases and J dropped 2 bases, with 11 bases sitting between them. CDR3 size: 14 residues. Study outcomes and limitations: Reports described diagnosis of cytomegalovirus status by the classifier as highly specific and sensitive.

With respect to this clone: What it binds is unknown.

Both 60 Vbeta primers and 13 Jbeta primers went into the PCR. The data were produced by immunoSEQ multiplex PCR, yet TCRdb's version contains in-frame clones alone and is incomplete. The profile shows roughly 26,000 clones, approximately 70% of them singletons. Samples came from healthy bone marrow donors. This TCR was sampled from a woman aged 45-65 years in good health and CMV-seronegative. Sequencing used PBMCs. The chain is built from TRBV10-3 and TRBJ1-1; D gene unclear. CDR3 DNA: TGTGCCATCAGTGCTACAGATTCAAACACTGAAGCTTTCTTT. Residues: CAISATDSNTEAFF.